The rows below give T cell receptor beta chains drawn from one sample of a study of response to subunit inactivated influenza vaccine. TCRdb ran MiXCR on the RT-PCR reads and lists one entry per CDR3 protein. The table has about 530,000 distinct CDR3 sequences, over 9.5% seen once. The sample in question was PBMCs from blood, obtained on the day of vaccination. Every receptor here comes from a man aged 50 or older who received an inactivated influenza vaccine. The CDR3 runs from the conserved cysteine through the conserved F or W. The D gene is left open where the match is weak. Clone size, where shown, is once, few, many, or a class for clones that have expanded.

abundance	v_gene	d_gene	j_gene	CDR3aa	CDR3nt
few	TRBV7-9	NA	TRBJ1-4	CASSLGGRGEGEKLFF	TGTGCCAGCAGCTTAGGTGGTCGGGGGGAAGGTGAAAAACTGTTTTTT
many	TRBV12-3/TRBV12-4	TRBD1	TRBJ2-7	CASSWTGGTYEQYF	TGTGCCAGCAGTTGGACAGGGGGGACCTACGAGCAGTACTTC
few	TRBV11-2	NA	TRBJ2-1	CASSLGALVHNEQFF	TGTGCCAGCAGCTTAGGGGCCCTAGTTCACAATGAGCAGTTCTTC
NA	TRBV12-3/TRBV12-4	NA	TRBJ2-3	CASSFTSSGNTQYF	TGTGCCAGCAGTTTCACCTCGTCGGGAAATACGCAGTATTTT
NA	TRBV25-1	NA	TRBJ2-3	CASSASGRPSDTQYF	TGTGCCAGCAGTGCCAGCGGTAGGCCCTCAGATACGCAGTATTTT
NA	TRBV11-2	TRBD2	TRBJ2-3	CASSPHRSSTSGQDTDTQYF	TGTGCCAGCAGCCCACACAGATCTTCGACTAGCGGGCAAGACACAGATACGCAGTATTTT
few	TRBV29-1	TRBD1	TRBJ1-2	CSVPQGASNYGYTF	TGCAGCGTACCACAGGGGGCTTCTAACTATGGCTACACCTTC
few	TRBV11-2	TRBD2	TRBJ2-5	CASSLFSSGSFRQETQYF	TGTGCCAGCAGCTTATTCTCTAGCGGGAGTTTTCGTCAGGAGACCCAGTACTTC
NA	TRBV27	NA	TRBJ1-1	CASSLLPPGTEAFF	TGTGCCAGCAGTTTACTACCCCCGGGAACTGAAGCTTTCTTT
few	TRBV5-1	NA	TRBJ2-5	CASRQDQETQYF	TGCGCCAGCCGACAGGACCAAGAGACCCAGTACTTC
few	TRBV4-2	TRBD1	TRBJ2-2	CASSLPTGTGGSTGELFF	TGTGCCAGCAGCCTCCCAACAGGGACAGGGGGCAGTACCGGGGAGCTGTTTTTT